A single sample is the source of the 24 T cell receptor beta chains below, sequenced in a study of CD8 T cells in ankylosing spondylitis. In TCRdb, the 5' RACE reads were re-called with MiXCR into one record per CDR3 protein. In the table there are 700,000 to 1,000,000 distinct CDR3 sequences, about 12% of which are singletons. These TCRs are of unknown antigen specificity. Overall study results and limits: Fewer than ten highly homologous variants made up a TCR beta motif, and this motif appeared characteristic of ankylosing spondylitis blood.

The specimen sequenced was blood, either unsorted or a sorted T cell fraction (not recorded which). These receptors originate from a male donor with ankylosing spondylitis.

V usage is TRBV28 and J usage is TRBJ2-7; TRBD2 matches 7 bases. With 2 bases clipped from V and 0 bases from J, the junction kept 10 bases outside the gene matches. This CDR3 contains 17 residues. Germline values: CDR1 MDHEN, CDR2 SYDVKM. DNA of the CDR3: TGTGCCAGCAGTTTAGTCGGGGGGACCACCTACTCCTACGAGCAGTACTTC. Translation: CASSLVGGTTYSYEQYF.

This clonotype showed up just a few times. J is TRBJ2-2 and V is TRBV15, with D uncertain. Per germline, CDR1 LNHNV and CDR2 YYDKDF (reference sequence). The CDR3 consists of 13 residues. Trimming shortened V by 4 bases and J by 2 bases, and 5 bases separated the two germline ends. The CDR3 coding sequence is TGTGCCACCAGCAACCATAACACCGGGGAGCTGTTTTTT. Protein sequence: CATSNHNTGELFF.

In its sample, this clonotype was seen many times. V is TRBV29-1 and J is TRBJ2-5, with D unresolved. Germline V lookup: CDR1 SQVTM, CDR2 ANQGSEA. The CDR3 loop spans 12 amino acids. V lost 1 base and J lost 2, with 5 bases in between. This chain's CDR3 is CSVEVSQETQYF. Written as DNA, the CDR3 is TGCAGCGTTGAAGTCAGTCAAGAGACCCAGTACTTC.

This clonotype has just a few counts. The chain links TRBV29-1 to TRBJ1-1, with D unclear. V shed 0 bases and J shed 1 base, with 12 bases lying between them. CDR1 and CDR2 from the germline V gene are SQVTM and ANQGSEA. The CDR3 is 15 residues long. This CDR3 is CSVEDRRRENTEAFF. CDR3 sequence (DNA): TGCAGCGTTGAAGATAGGAGGCGGGAGAACACTGAAGCTTTCTTT.

CDR3 loop: CASSLARLAGRAETQYF. As DNA, the CDR3 is TGTGCCAGCAGCTTAGCGCGACTAGCGGGGAGGGCGGAGACCCAGTACTTC. This rearrangement joins TRBV7-8 to TRBJ2-5; 11 bases fit TRBD2. J was trimmed by 5 bases and V by 0 bases; bases with no gene match: 8. CDR3 length equals 17 residues. Germline V gene lookup returns CDR1 SGHVS and CDR2 FQNEAQ.

The rearrangement links TRBV27 to TRBJ2-7; 9 nucleotides line up with TRBD1. V dropped 1 base and J dropped 5; count of bases not matched to a gene: 15. Per the germline V gene, CDR1 is MNHEY and CDR2 is SMNVEV (reference sequence). This CDR3 spans 18 amino acids. The CDR3 DNA reads TGTGCCAGCAGTTTATTTTTTTTGGGGGGGACAGGGTCCAACGAGCAGTACTTC. Its protein product is CASSLFFLGGTGSNEQYF.

This clonotype was detected a few times. This chain joins TRBV6-5 and TRBJ1-1; the D gene is possibly TRBD1 (5 bases). From germline, CDR1 is MNHEY and CDR2 SVGAGI. The CDR3 covers 16 residues. V lost 0 bases, J lost 4 bases, and 15 bases lay in between. The CDR3 region is CASSYSSAGFATEAFF. The CDR3 DNA is TGTGCCAGCAGTTACTCGTCCGCAGGGTTTGCCACTGAAGCTTTCTTT.

The chain employs TRBV18 and TRBJ1-3; possible D gene TRBD1, 5 bases. Per germline, CDR1 KGHSH and CDR2 LQKENI. Trimming pared 3 bases from V and 0 bases from J, leaving 12 bases between. The CDR3 loop spans 16 amino acids. The CDR3 coding sequence is TGTGCCAGCTCACCCGGGACCCCGGGCTCTGGAAACACCATATATTTT. Translated: CASSPGTPGSGNTIYF.

This clonotype was recorded at least ten times. This chain links TRBV18 with TRBJ2-3; 7 nucleotides match TRBD2. Germline assignment: CDR1 KGHSH and CDR2 LQKENI. The CDR3 extends over 16 amino acids. V lost 0 bases, J lost 3 bases, and 6 bases stayed unmatched. CDR3 region: CASSPPASGPTDTQYF. The CDR3 coding sequence is TGTGCCAGCTCACCACCTGCTAGCGGCCCTACAGATACGCAGTATTTT.

The chain combines TRBV5-5 with TRBJ2-2; D not resolved. The CDR3 contains 14 residues. V lost 4 bases and J 4 bases, leaving 11 bases between the germline ends. Germline loops: CDR1 SGHKS, CDR2 YYEKEE (reference sequence). In nucleotides, the CDR3 is TGTGCCAGCAGCGATCGCCCTAGCACCGGGGAGCTGTTTTTT. Protein sequence: CASSDRPSTGELFF.

This rearrangement joins TRBV20-1 to TRBJ2-5; D may match TRBD1 or TRBD2 (5 bases each). The CDR3 is made up of 17 amino acids. V was shortened by 0 bases and J by 2 bases, with 19 bases between the two germline ends. Germline values: CDR1 DFQATT, CDR2 SNEGSKA (reference sequence). The CDR3 sequence: CSARDWRTGRRQETQYF. CDR3 DNA: TGCAGTGCTAGAGATTGGAGAACGGGGCGCCGACAAGAGACCCAGTACTTC.

This clonotype was picked up a small number of times. V is TRBV6-2 or TRBV6-3 and J is TRBJ2-1, with 7 bases identical to TRBD1. CDR1 MNHEY and CDR2 SVGEGT come from the germline V gene. The length of the CDR3 is 13 residues. V shed 7 bases, J shed 4 bases, and the junction held 4 bases outside the gene matches. For the CDR3, the DNA is TGTGCCAGCACCCTGGGACAGTACAATGAGCAGTTCTTC. Its protein product is CASTLGQYNEQFF.

This clonotype showed up many times. The chain joins TRBV5-5 to TRBJ2-1; D not resolved. Germline lookup yields CDR1 SGHKS and CDR2 YYEKEE (reference sequence). V lost 0 bases to trimming and J lost 4 bases, with 11 bases between them. The CDR3 length is 15 residues. CDR3 residues: CASSLGQLLYNEQFF. CDR3 DNA sequence: TGTGCCAGCAGCTTGGGGCAGCTATTATACAATGAGCAGTTCTTC.

This clonotype turned up a few times. The genes are TRBV12-3 or TRBV12-4 and TRBJ2-2; D might be TRBD2 (6 bases). V dropped 5 bases and J dropped 0 bases, with 22 bases sitting between them. The CDR3 consists of 19 residues. The CDR3 loop is CASSTVTSWGRSNTGELFF. As DNA, the CDR3 is TGTGCCAGCAGTACCGTTACTAGCTGGGGACGGTCGAACACCGGGGAGCTGTTTTTT.

V is TRBV7-2 and J is TRBJ2-7, with 9 bases aligning to TRBD1. This CDR3 is built from 14 residues. Trimming cost V 6 bases and J 4 bases; bases outside gene matches: 7. Germline assignment: CDR1 SGHTA and CDR2 FQGNSA. Here the CDR3 reads CASSPVGTGYEQYF. Here the CDR3 DNA reads TGTGCCAGCAGTCCCGTGGGGACAGGGTACGAGCAGTACTTC.

This clonotype has only a few counts. The chain recombines TRBV6-5 with TRBJ1-1; no firm D call. In germline, CDR1 is MNHEY, CDR2 SVGAGI. The CDR3 runs to 16 residues. The V end was cut by 0 bases, the J end by 0 bases, with 11 bases between. This CDR3 is CASSYSKTWMNTEAFF. The CDR3, as DNA: TGTGCCAGCAGTTACTCGAAGACTTGGATGAACACTGAAGCTTTCTTT.

Many counts were recorded for this clonotype. The rearrangement uses TRBV5-1 and TRBJ2-2, with no clear D. From germline, CDR1 is SGHRS and CDR2 YFSETQ. V was shortened by 3 bases and J by 3 bases, with 6 bases between the two germline ends. The CDR3 has 13 residues. The CDR3 loop is CASSSAYTGELFF. The CDR3 DNA reads TGCGCCAGCAGCTCCGCATACACCGGGGAGCTGTTTTTT.

This clonotype was seen many times. V usage is TRBV7-2 and J usage is TRBJ1-3, with a weak D call TRBD1 (6 bases). The CDR3 loop spans 16 amino acids. The V end lost 5 bases, the J end lost 0 bases, and 14 bases lay between the germline ends. Germline CDR1 reads SGHTA; CDR2 reads FQGNSA. For the CDR3, the DNA is TGTGCCAGCAGCCAGCACGTCAGGGGCTCTGGAAACACCATATATTTT. This sequence encodes CASSQHVRGSGNTIYF.

The sample holds a few counts of this clonotype. The CDR3 DNA reads TGTGCCAGCAGCCCGAAACTAACCTACAATGAGCAGTTCTTC. This translates into CASSPKLTYNEQFF. The chain uses TRBV3-1 and TRBJ2-1, with D unresolved. The germline V and J ends were trimmed by 4 bases and 2 bases, with 9 bases remaining between them. CDR3 length equals 14 residues. The germline gives CDR1 LGHDT, CDR2 YNNKEL (reference sequence).

CDR3 amino acids: CASSVEGRTEAFF. The CDR3 DNA follows: TGTGCCAGCAGTGTTGAGGGGCGGACTGAAGCTTTCTTT. The chain carries TRBV2 and TRBJ1-1, with a possible D match to TRBD1 (5 bases). Trimming removed 4 bases from V and 5 bases from J, with 11 bases in between. The CDR3 is 13 amino acids. CDR1 is SNHLY, CDR2 FYNNEI, per germline.

This clonotype was recorded many times. V gene TRBV10-3 combines with J gene TRBJ1-2; no clear D. Germline V gene lookup returns CDR1 ENHRY and CDR2 SYGVKD. Trimming cost V 0 bases and J 4 bases, with 6 bases left between them. The CDR3 sequence is 13 residues long. The CDR3 region is CAISESPIYGYTF. The CDR3 DNA reads TGTGCCATCAGTGAGTCCCCTATCTATGGCTACACCTTC.

This clonotype was seen a handful of times. A read error may account for a junction end that differs from germline. The chain joins TRBV20-1 to TRBJ1-4, with a possible D match to TRBD1 (5 bases). CDR3 size: 14 residues. Germline V gives CDR1 DFQATT, CDR2 SNEGSKA (reference sequence). CDR3 protein: CSARNGQTIEKLFF. CDR3 sequence (DNA): TGCAGTGCTAGAAATGGACAAACTATTGAAAAACTGTTTTTT.

This chain uses TRBV28 with TRBJ2-7; D is possibly TRBD1 or TRBD2 (6 bases each). The CDR3 is 17 residues long. Trimming removed 3 bases at V and 0 bases at J, with 18 bases between. Germline lookup yields CDR1 MDHEN and CDR2 SYDVKM. CDR3 in amino acids: CASSFDWGAPSSYEQYF. The CDR3 DNA reads TGTGCCAGCAGTTTCGATTGGGGGGCCCCGAGCTCCTACGAGCAGTACTTC.

This clonotype was seen more than once but under ten times. The chain couples TRBV20-1 to TRBJ2-2; 7 bases agree with TRBD1. Unmatched junction bases numbered 15, after V lost 0 bases and J lost 5 bases. CDR3 length: 18 residues. Germline values: CDR1 DFQATT, CDR2 SNEGSKA (reference sequence). CDR3 protein: CSARDTYVTGAWTGELFF. The CDR3 DNA sequence: TGCAGTGCTAGAGACACCTACGTTACAGGGGCCTGGACCGGGGAGCTGTTTTTT.